This T cell receptor beta chain came from a study of T cells in localized non-small cell lung cancer. Overall study findings and caveats: Of the top 100 tumor clones, median roughly 60 were in adjacent lung, approximately 30 among its top 100. Peak T cell clonality was found in uninvolved adjacent lung, exceeding tumor. Without multi-region sequencing, intratumor heterogeneity could not be excluded. There was an association of higher blood T cell density with longer overall survival.

Germline assignment: CDR1 LGHNA and CDR2 YNFKEQ. V trimming: 4 bases; J trimming: 3 bases; junction bases outside the gene matches: 2. The CDR3 has 14 residues. Sequenced by immunoSEQ multiplex PCR; TCRdb stores in-frame clones only, minus some. The sample has approximately 11,000 clones; approximately 80% are singletons. As concerns this clone: Its target is unknown.

V is TRBV4-2 and J is TRBJ1-1; 10 positions agree with TRBD1. The sequencing used peripheral blood mononuclear cells, collected before any cancer treatment. The receptor's source is a female donor of 60 years or more with stage II lung adenocarcinoma. The CDR3 bases are TGTGCCAGCAGCCTCGGACAGGGGGACACTGAAGCTTTCTTT. The encoded protein is CASSLGQGDTEAFF.